This T cell receptor beta chain was sequenced during a study of beta chain features in type 1 diabetes. As every portion of the isolated RNA was reverse transcribed, the sequencing read expressed TCRB transcripts. Clones were read by immunoSEQ multiplex PCR, and TCRdb kept only the in-frame ones, dropping some. The profile covers 600,000 to 650,000 clones, with roughly a sixth appearing a single time and 0.09% to 0.095% taken by the ten largest. V lost 2 bases to trimming and J lost 2 bases, with 9 bases between them. From germline, CDR1 is MDHEN and CDR2 SYDVKM. The CDR3 totals 14 residues. The receptor's source is a man younger than 35 in good health. The chain has TRBV28 and TRBJ1-2; D remains ambiguous. The material sequenced was naive CD4+ T cells from blood. CDR3 coding DNA: TGTGCCAGCAGTTTAAGTAAAACCAACTATGGCTACACCTTC. This translates into CASSLSKTNYGYTF.